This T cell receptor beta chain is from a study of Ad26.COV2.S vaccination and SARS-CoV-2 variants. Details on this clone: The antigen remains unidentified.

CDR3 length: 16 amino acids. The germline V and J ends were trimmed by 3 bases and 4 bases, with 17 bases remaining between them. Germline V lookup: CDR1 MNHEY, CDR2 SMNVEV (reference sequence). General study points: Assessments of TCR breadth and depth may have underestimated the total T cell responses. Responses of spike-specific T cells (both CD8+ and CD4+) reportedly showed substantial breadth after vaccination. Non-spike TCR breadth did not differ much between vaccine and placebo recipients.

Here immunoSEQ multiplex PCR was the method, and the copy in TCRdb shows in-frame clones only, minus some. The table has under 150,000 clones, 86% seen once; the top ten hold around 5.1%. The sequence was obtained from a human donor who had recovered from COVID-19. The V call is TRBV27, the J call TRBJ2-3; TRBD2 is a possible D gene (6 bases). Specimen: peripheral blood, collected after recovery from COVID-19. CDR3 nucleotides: TGTGCCAGCAGTTTGTCGGCGGGACTCGGGGCAGATACGCAGTATTTT. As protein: CASSLSAGLGADTQYF.